Presented here are 22 T cell receptor beta chains from one specimen sequenced in a study of shared clonotypes between healthy human individuals (dated by TCRdb to 2018 to 2021). To prepare the library, the immunoSEQ multiplex PCR assay was applied. The source is immuneACCESS, and TCRdb retained only in-frame sequences with V and J called. Part of the clones is not carried over; for the studies checked, unresolved V genes explain less than half of this, and the remainder is unexplained. For this sample there are some 530,000 clones; roughly 80% appear just once. The ten top clones hold roughly an eighth of the sample. What was sequenced was PBMCs. These receptors were collected from a woman in her forties in good health. Some clones in this sample may be carry-over from other donors' samples.

The chain employs TRBV6-4 and TRBJ2-6; 8 positions agree with TRBD2. Losses at the gene ends were 2 bases for V and 9 bases for J; bases not matched to a gene: 6. This CDR3 is 15 amino acids long. Per the germline V gene, CDR1 is MRHNA and CDR2 is SNTAGT. In DNA form, the CDR3 reads TGTGCCAGCAGTGACAACCGGGGGGGTGTCAACGTCCTGACTTTC. It yields the protein CASSDNRGGVNVLTF.

V and J are TRBV19 and TRBJ1-5; D ambiguous. Trimming removed 1 base at V and 3 bases at J, with 10 bases between. Germline CDR1 LNHDA, CDR2 SQIVND (reference sequence). The CDR3 runs to 15 residues. Written as DNA, the CDR3 is TGTGCCAGTAGTATAGGAAACAACTACAATCAGCCCCAGCATTTT. Translation gives CASSIGNNYNQPQHF.

To note about this clone: It is likely a read error: a sequence one base away is far more abundant. No DNA is shown, since the ends of the CDR3 on it are uncertain; the CDR3 is the one TCRdb lists. The same CDR3 also results from other DNA sequences found in this sample. The chain joins TRBV30 to TRBJ1-1. In germline, CDR1 is GTSNPN, CDR2 SVGIG (reference sequence). Termini included, the CDR3 measures 12 amino acids. CDR3 residues: CAWAPGNTEAFF.

V gene TRBV19 combines with J gene TRBJ2-3, with 8 bases that match TRBD2. CDR1 LNHDA and CDR2 SQIVND come from the germline V gene (reference sequence). With 6 bases clipped from V and 2 bases from J, the junction kept 4 bases outside the gene matches. There are 14 residues in the CDR3. The CDR3 protein is CASRLAGFTDTQYF. In DNA, the CDR3 is TGTGCCAGTAGGCTAGCGGGTTTCACAGATACGCAGTATTTT.

The V call is TRBV11-2, the J call TRBJ2-1; 11 bases line up with TRBD2. Trimming took 1 base from V and 7 from J; bases not matched to a gene: 9. The CDR3 is made up of 17 amino acids. Per germline, CDR1 SGHAT and CDR2 FQNNGV. The CDR3 protein is CASSLGRGSGRENEQFF. CDR3 nucleotides: TGTGCCAGCAGCTTAGGGCGAGGTAGCGGGAGGGAGAATGAGCAGTTCTTC.

The chain employs TRBV9 and TRBJ1-1; no clear D gene. CDR1 SGDLS and CDR2 YYNGEE come from the germline V gene. CDR3 length equals 13 residues. Trimming left V 7 bases short and J 0 bases short, with 10 bases between. The CDR3 protein is CASQRSMNTEAFF. CDR3 coding DNA: TGTGCCAGCCAGCGGTCCATGAACACTGAAGCTTTCTTT.

This clone is a singleton in its sample. The chain carries TRBV18 and TRBJ2-5; D is perhaps TRBD1 (6 bases). Per germline, CDR1 KGHSH and CDR2 LQKENI. V was clipped by 1 base and J by 2 bases, with 20 bases between them. There are 18 residues in the CDR3. CDR3 nucleotides: TGTGCCAGCTCACCACTTCCCATCGGGACATTGGATCAAGAGACCCAGTACTTC. Translating it yields CASSPLPIGTLDQETQYF.

To note about this clone: With only one base between it and a far larger clone, this is likely a read error. The conserved final phenylalanine or tryptophan is absent from the CDR3, which likely points to a read error. The V gene is TRBV28, the J gene TRBJ2-4; TRBD2 is a possible D gene (5 bases). CDR1 is MDHEN and CDR2 is SYDVKM in the germline V gene. The V end lost 6 bases, the J end lost 6 bases, and 12 bases lay between the germline ends. This CDR3 region has 13 residues. The CDR3 protein is CASRLGILNIQYL. In nucleotides, the CDR3 is TGTGCCAGCAGACTAGGGATCCTAAACATTCAGTACTTA.

This chain links TRBV18 with TRBJ2-7; weak D call: TRBD1 (6 bases). V gave up 3 bases and J gave up 1 base, with 10 bases separating them. There are 14 residues in the CDR3. Looked up from germline, CDR1 is KGHSH and CDR2 is LQKENI. The CDR3 nucleotides read TGTGCCAGCTCACCTGACAGGCGATCCTACGAGCAGTACTTC. Translation gives CASSPDRRSYEQYF.

This clone was recorded a few times. This chain uses TRBV5-1 with TRBJ2-1, with TRBD2 matching 11 bases. Trimming cost V 4 bases and J 8 bases; bases outside gene matches: 8. Germline lookup yields CDR1 SGHRS and CDR2 YFSETQ. CDR3 length: 15 residues. CDR3 residues: CASSVGTSGFDEQFF. The DNA of the CDR3 is TGCGCCAGCAGCGTCGGGACTAGCGGCTTCGATGAGCAGTTCTTC.

This chain joins TRBV10-1 and TRBJ2-1; 8 bases are a match to TRBD2. With 4 bases clipped from V and 8 bases from J, the junction kept 10 bases outside the gene matches. Germline CDR1 is WNHNN and CDR2 is SYGVQD (reference sequence). CDR3 length: 15 amino acids. The chain's CDR3 is CASSGTSGPAHEQFF. CDR3 DNA: TGCGCCAGCAGTGGAACTAGCGGCCCGGCCCATGAGCAGTTCTTC.

The CDR3 here is CASRSGTEGQYF. The DNA for the CDR3 is TGTGCCAGCCGGTCCGGGACCGAGGGGCAGTACTTC. The J gene is TRBJ2-7, the V gene TRBV28, with D perhaps TRBD1 or TRBD2 (5 bases each). There are 12 residues in the CDR3. The germline CDR1 and CDR2 sequences are MDHEN and SYDVKM. Deletions cut 8 bases from V and 9 bases from J, with 17 bases between.

With regard to this clone: Since a far larger clone is one base different, this is likely a read error. At the DNA level, this CDR3 is encoded by other sequences in the same sample as well. The V gene is TRBV6-5, the J gene TRBJ2-2; TRBD1 might be the D (6 bases). The V gene's germline CDR1 is MNHEY and CDR2 SVGAGI. The CDR3 covers 14 residues. V lost 7 bases and J lost 7, with 16 bases in between. The CDR3 is CASTPDRASGELFF. The CDR3 nucleotides are TGTGCCAGCACCCCGGACAGAGCCAGCGGGGAGCTGTTTTTT.

The J gene is TRBJ2-5, the V gene TRBV7-9; D may be TRBD1 (7 bases). The V end lost 6 bases, the J end lost 4 bases, and 15 bases lay between the germline ends. In germline, CDR1 is SEHNR, CDR2 FQNEAQ (reference sequence). CDR3 size: 14 residues. CDR3: CASRPGGMSETQYF. The CDR3, as DNA: TGTGCCAGCAGGCCAGGGGGGATGTCAGAGACCCAGTACTTC.

This clone was recorded once. This chain connects TRBV10-3 to TRBJ2-7; D might be TRBD2 (5 bases). V was clipped by 3 bases and J by 5 bases, with 11 bases between them. This CDR3 is 13 amino acids long. The germline CDR1 and CDR2 sequences are ENHRY and SYGVKD. Here the CDR3 reads CAISDPKADEQYF. The CDR3, as DNA: TGTGCCATCAGTGACCCTAAAGCGGACGAGCAGTACTTC.

This clone was counted between two and nine times. The chain recombines TRBV30 with TRBJ1-3; D remains ambiguous. Germline values: CDR1 GTSNPN, CDR2 SVGIG (reference sequence). V lost 0 bases, J lost 0 bases, and 12 bases lay in between. The CDR3 covers 16 residues. Here the CDR3 DNA reads TGTGCCTGGAGTGTCGCGGGGTCGGGCTCTGGAAACACCATATATTTT. This translates into CAWSVAGSGSGNTIYF.

This clone came up a few times. The chain combines TRBV5-8 with TRBJ2-2; TRBD2 aligns across 11 bases. Germline V gives CDR1 SGHTS, CDR2 YDEGEE. The V and J ends lost 2 bases and 2 bases, in that order; junction bases with no gene match: 5. There are 17 residues in the CDR3. In DNA form, the CDR3 reads TGTGCCAGCAGCTTTCCGACTAGCGGGATCAACACCGGGGAGCTGTTTTTT. This translates into CASSFPTSGINTGELFF.

The chain recombines TRBV27 with TRBJ2-7; D not certain. This CDR3 region has 14 residues. Germline CDR1 is MNHEY and CDR2 is SMNVEV (reference sequence). V lost 5 bases and J lost 0, with 11 bases in between. The CDR3 DNA reads TGTGCCAGCAGTCCCTCAGGTCGCTCCTACGAGCAGTACTTC. This translates into CASSPSGRSYEQYF.

The rearrangement uses TRBV5-6 and TRBJ1-3; D is perhaps TRBD1 (6 bases). The CDR3 is made up of 16 amino acids. Germline loops: CDR1 SGHDT, CDR2 YYEEEE. Trimming cost V 1 base and J 0 bases, with 11 bases left between them. The CDR3 here is CASSLPGANSGNTIYF. The CDR3 DNA follows: TGTGCCAGCAGCTTGCCGGGGGCGAACTCTGGAAACACCATATATTTT.

This clone was seen only once. V and J are TRBV10-1 and TRBJ1-5; D is ambiguous. The germline V gene encodes CDR1 WNHNN and CDR2 SYGVQD (reference sequence). The CDR3 sequence is 13 residues long. V gave up 2 bases and J gave up 3 bases, with 5 bases separating them. CDR3 amino acids: CASSEGPNQPQHF. The CDR3 DNA reads as TGCGCCAGCAGTGAGGGACCCAATCAGCCCCAGCATTTT.

The V call is TRBV18, the J call TRBJ1-1; no firm D call. Germline CDR1 and CDR2: KGHSH and LQKENI. This CDR3 has 16 residues. V gave up 2 bases and J gave up 6 bases, with 19 bases separating them. The CDR3 region has the DNA TGTGCCAGCTCACCAATAACTCAAACTGATGGGGCTGAAGCTTTCTTT. Translating gives CASSPITQTDGAEAFF.

V and J are TRBV20-1 and TRBJ1-2; perhaps TRBD1 as D (5 bases). The V gene's germline CDR1 is DFQATT and CDR2 SNEGSKA (reference sequence). The ends were cut back, 6 bases at V and 3 bases at J, with 8 bases in the middle. The length of the CDR3 is 11 residues. The CDR3 DNA reads as TGCAGTGCGGACACGGACTATGGCTACACCTTC. Translation: CSADTDYGYTF.